This T cell receptor (beta chain) was observed in a study of OX40 agonist ivuxolimab in advanced cancers. Clones were read by immunoSEQ multiplex PCR, and TCRdb kept only the in-frame ones, dropping some. The sample yields 55,000 to 70,000 clones, 70% to 90% seen once. The ends lost 4 bases at V and 3 bases at J; junction bases unmatched: 4. The CDR3 is 15 residues long. CDR1 is SGDLS, CDR2 YYNGEE, per germline. V usage is TRBV9 and J usage is TRBJ2-2, with TRBD1 identical over 9 bases. The source material was CD4+ or CD8+ T cells sorted from blood, sampled in a trial of the OX40 agonist ivuxolimab. The receptor was isolated from an adult with an advanced solid tumor such as melanoma, head and neck, liver or kidney cancer. CDR3 in amino acids: CASSPRTGDTGELFF. DNA of the CDR3: TGTGCCAGCAGCCCCCGGACAGGGGACACCGGGGAGCTGTTTTTT. Full variable domain (missing parts from reference TRBV9 and TRBJ2-2): DSGVTQTPKHLITATGQRVTLRCSPRSGDLSVYWYQQSLDQGLQFLIQYYNGEERAKGNILERFSAQQFPDLHSELNLSSLELGDSALYFCASSPRTGDTGELFFGEGSRLTVL.